This entry lists 3 T cell receptor beta chains sequenced from one sample in a study of shared clonotypes between healthy human individuals. Assay used: immunoSEQ multiplex PCR; TCRdb lists only in-frame clones, some missing. This sample has about 470,000 clones; about 76% occur once, and the top ten carry roughly an eighth. Sequenced material: PBMCs. These receptors originate from a woman aged 40 to 55 in good health. Some clones in this sample may be carry-over from other donors' samples.

V and J are TRBV4-3 and TRBJ2-3, with 7 positions matching TRBD1. CDR3 size: 17 residues. With V trimmed by 0 bases and J by 1 base, 7 bases remained unmatched. CDR1 and CDR2 from the germline V gene are LGHNA and YSLEER. The CDR3 is CASSQEGGEWGTDTQYF. The CDR3 DNA reads as TGCGCCAGCAGCCAAGAAGGGGGCGAGTGGGGCACAGATACGCAGTATTTT.

The chain has TRBV9 and TRBJ2-1; D gene unclear. V was shortened by 2 bases and J by 6 bases, with 12 bases between the two germline ends. CDR1 and CDR2 from the germline V gene are SGDLS and YYNGEE. The CDR3 extends over 14 amino acids. The CDR3 DNA sequence: TGTGCCAGCAGCGTTGCCCCCTTGGGCAATGAGCAGTTCTTC. Amino acids: CASSVAPLGNEQFF.

The V call is TRBV2, the J call TRBJ2-3, with a possible D match to TRBD1 (6 bases). V shed 6 bases and J shed 6 bases, with 16 bases lying between them. Germline V lookup: CDR1 SNHLY, CDR2 FYNNEI. The length of the CDR3 is 14 residues. The CDR3 DNA follows: TGTGCCAGCAGCACATCCACAGGGCTGGATACGCAGTATTTT. Amino acid sequence: CASSTSTGLDTQYF.